This T cell receptor (beta chain) was identified during a study of shared clonotypes between healthy human individuals. Clones were sequenced by immunoSEQ multiplex PCR, and TCRdb holds only the in-frame ones, with some missing. The sample lists about 2.3 million clones, roughly 90% occurring once. V lost 6 bases to trimming and J lost 5 bases; unmatched junction nucleotides: 7. This CDR3 has 14 amino acids. Germline V gene lookup returns CDR1 MRHNA and CDR2 SNTAGT. Concerning this clone: The antigen is unknown.

Study-wide results and limits: For naive CD4 cells, around 5% of clonotypes were shared across a handful of donors. Among donors, sharing of clonotypes was expected to be affected by sequencing depth. Larger estimated richness was generally seen in naive subsets than in memory subsets.

Investigators divided CD4+ cells into CD45RA+ naive and CD45RA-negative memory subsets. The clonotype comes from a man between 18 and 35 years old in good health. Some clones in this sample may be carry-over from other donors' samples. The rearrangement joins TRBV6-4 to TRBJ2-1; TRBD1 aligns across 7 bases. Sample: naive CD4+ T cells from PBMCs. Subset described: CD45RA+ positively selected. The CDR3 loop reads CASSTGTVNNEQFF. CDR3 DNA sequence: TGTGCCAGCAGCACCGGGACAGTAAACAATGAGCAGTTCTTC.